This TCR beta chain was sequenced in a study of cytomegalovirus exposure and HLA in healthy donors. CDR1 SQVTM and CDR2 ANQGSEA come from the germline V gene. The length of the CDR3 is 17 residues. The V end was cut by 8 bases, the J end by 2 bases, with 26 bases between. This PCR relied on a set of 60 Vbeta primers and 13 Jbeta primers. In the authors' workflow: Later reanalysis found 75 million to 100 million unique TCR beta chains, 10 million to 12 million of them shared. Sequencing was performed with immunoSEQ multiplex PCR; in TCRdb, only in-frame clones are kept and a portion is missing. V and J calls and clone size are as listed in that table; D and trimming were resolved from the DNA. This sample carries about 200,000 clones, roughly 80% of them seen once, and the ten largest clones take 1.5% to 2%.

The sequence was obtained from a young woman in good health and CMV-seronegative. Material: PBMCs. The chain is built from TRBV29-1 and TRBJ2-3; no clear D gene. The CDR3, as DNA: TGCAGCTCAACTCGGCCGGAGTCAGAACACCACACAGATACGCAGTATTTT. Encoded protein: CSSTRPESEHHTDTQYF.